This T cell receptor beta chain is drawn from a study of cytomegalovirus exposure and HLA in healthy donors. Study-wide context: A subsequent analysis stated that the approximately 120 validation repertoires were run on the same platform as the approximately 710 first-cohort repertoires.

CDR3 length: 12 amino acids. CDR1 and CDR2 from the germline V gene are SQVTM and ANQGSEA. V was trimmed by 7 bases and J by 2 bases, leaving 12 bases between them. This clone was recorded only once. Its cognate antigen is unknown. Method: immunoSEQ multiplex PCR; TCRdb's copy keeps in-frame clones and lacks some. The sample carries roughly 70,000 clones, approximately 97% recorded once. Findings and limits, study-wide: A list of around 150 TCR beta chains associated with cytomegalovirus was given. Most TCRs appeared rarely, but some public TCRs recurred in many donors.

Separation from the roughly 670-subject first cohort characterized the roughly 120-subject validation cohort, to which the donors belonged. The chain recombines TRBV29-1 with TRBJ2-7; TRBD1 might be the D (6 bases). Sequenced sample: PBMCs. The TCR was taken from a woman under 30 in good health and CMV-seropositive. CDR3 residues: CSAADRTYEQYF. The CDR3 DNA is TGCAGCGCTGCGGACAGAACCTACGAGCAGTACTTC.